This T cell receptor (beta chain) was identified during a study of blood T cell repertoires in COVID-19. Across the study: Spain, Italy and the United States supplied samples that represented acute and convalescent COVID-19. From T cells, B-cell-depleted T cells, or PBMCs came the material, which was cDNA or gDNA.

Measured with immunoSEQ multiplex PCR; TCRdb has only the in-frame clones, and not every one. The sample shows around 270,000 clones, approximately 83% of them seen only once. This clone was observed many times. The material sequenced was PBMCs or T cells enriched from blood (not recorded which). The TCR sequence derives from a woman under 40 who had recovered from COVID-19.

CDR3 nucleotide sequence: TGTGCCAGCAGTTACTATCGGGACAGAAGCAGCTATGGCTACACCTTC. Protein: CASSYYRDRSSYGYTF. The chain has TRBV6-2 or TRBV6-3 and TRBJ1-2; 7 positions match TRBD1. Germline V CDR1 and CDR2: MNHEY, SVGEGT. V lost 1 base and J lost 4; bases outside the gene matches: 9. The CDR3 has 16 amino acids.